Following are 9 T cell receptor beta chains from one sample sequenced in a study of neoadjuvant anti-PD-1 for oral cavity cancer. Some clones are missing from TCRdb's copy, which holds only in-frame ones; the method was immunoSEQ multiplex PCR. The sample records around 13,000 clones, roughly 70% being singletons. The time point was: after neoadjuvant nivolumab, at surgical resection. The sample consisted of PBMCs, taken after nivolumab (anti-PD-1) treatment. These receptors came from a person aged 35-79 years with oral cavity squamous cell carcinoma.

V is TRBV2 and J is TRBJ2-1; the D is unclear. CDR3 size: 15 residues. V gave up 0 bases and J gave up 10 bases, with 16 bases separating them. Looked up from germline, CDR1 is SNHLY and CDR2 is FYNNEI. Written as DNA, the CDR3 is TGTGCCAGCAGTGAAGCCTGGTTAGGGTCGTGGGAGCAGTTCTTC. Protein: CASSEAWLGSWEQFF.

In DNA form, the CDR3 reads TGCGCCAGCAGAAGACAGGGTGACACCGGGGAGCTGTTTTTT. Its translation is CASRRQGDTGELFF. This chain connects TRBV4-1 to TRBJ2-2; 7 bases align to TRBD1. Germline-derived CDR1 and CDR2 are MGHRA and YSYEKL. This CDR3 contains 14 residues. J lost 3 bases, V lost 6 bases, and 4 bases had no gene match.

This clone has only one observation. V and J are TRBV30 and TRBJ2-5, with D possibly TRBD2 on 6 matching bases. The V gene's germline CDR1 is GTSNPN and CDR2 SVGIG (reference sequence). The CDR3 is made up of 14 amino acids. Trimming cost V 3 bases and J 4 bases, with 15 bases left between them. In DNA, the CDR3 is TGTGCCTGGAGAGTAGCGGTTGGGGGAGAGACCCAGTACTTC. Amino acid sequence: CAWRVAVGGETQYF.

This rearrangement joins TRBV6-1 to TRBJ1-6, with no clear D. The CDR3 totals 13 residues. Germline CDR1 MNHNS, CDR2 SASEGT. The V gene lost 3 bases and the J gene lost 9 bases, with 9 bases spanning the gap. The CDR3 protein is CASSDRPSSPLHF. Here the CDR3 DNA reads TGTGCCAGCAGTGACAGGCCCTCTTCACCCCTCCACTTT.

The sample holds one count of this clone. CDR3 region: CASSLSGSTYNEQFF. The CDR3 region has the DNA TGTGCCAGCAGCCTTAGCGGGAGCACCTACAATGAGCAGTTCTTC. This chain connects TRBV7-3 to TRBJ2-1, with 9 bases lining up with TRBD2. Germline assignment: CDR1 SGHTA and CDR2 FQGTGA. The J segment lost 2 bases and the V segment lost 5 bases, leaving 4 bases of the junction unmatched. There are 15 residues in the CDR3. Looking up the rest from reference TRBV7-3 and TRBJ2-1 gives the full variable domain: GAGVSQTPSNKVTEKGKYVELRCDPISGHTALYWYRQSLGQGPEFLIYFQGTGAADDSGLPNDRFFAVRPEGSVSTLKIQRTERGDSAVYLCASSLSGSTYNEQFFGPGTRLTVL.

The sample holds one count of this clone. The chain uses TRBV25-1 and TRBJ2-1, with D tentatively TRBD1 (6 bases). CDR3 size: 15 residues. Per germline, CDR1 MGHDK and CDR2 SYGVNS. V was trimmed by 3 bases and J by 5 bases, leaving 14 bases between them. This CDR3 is CASSDSGTLNNEQFF. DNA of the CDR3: TGTGCCAGCAGTGATTCCGGGACACTTAACAATGAGCAGTTCTTC.

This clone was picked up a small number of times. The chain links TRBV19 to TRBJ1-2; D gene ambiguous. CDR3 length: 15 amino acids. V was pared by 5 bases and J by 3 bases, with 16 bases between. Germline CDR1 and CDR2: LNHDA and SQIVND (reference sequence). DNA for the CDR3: TGTGCCAGTAGTGGCTCGCGGGAGTTTGACTATGGCTACACCTTC. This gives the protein CASSGSREFDYGYTF.

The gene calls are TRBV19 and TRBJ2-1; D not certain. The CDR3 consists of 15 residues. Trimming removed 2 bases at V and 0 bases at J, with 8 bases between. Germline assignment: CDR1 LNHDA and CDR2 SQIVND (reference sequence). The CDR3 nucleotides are TGTGCCAGTAGTATAATGGCAATCTCCTACAATGAGCAGTTCTTC. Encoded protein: CASSIMAISYNEQFF.

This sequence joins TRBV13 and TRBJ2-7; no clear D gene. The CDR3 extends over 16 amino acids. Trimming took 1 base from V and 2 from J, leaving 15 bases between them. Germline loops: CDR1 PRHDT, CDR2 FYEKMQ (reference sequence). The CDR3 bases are TGTGCCAGCAGCTTAGAATCTCTAGGCAGGACCTACGAGCAGTACTTC. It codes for CASSLESLGRTYEQYF.